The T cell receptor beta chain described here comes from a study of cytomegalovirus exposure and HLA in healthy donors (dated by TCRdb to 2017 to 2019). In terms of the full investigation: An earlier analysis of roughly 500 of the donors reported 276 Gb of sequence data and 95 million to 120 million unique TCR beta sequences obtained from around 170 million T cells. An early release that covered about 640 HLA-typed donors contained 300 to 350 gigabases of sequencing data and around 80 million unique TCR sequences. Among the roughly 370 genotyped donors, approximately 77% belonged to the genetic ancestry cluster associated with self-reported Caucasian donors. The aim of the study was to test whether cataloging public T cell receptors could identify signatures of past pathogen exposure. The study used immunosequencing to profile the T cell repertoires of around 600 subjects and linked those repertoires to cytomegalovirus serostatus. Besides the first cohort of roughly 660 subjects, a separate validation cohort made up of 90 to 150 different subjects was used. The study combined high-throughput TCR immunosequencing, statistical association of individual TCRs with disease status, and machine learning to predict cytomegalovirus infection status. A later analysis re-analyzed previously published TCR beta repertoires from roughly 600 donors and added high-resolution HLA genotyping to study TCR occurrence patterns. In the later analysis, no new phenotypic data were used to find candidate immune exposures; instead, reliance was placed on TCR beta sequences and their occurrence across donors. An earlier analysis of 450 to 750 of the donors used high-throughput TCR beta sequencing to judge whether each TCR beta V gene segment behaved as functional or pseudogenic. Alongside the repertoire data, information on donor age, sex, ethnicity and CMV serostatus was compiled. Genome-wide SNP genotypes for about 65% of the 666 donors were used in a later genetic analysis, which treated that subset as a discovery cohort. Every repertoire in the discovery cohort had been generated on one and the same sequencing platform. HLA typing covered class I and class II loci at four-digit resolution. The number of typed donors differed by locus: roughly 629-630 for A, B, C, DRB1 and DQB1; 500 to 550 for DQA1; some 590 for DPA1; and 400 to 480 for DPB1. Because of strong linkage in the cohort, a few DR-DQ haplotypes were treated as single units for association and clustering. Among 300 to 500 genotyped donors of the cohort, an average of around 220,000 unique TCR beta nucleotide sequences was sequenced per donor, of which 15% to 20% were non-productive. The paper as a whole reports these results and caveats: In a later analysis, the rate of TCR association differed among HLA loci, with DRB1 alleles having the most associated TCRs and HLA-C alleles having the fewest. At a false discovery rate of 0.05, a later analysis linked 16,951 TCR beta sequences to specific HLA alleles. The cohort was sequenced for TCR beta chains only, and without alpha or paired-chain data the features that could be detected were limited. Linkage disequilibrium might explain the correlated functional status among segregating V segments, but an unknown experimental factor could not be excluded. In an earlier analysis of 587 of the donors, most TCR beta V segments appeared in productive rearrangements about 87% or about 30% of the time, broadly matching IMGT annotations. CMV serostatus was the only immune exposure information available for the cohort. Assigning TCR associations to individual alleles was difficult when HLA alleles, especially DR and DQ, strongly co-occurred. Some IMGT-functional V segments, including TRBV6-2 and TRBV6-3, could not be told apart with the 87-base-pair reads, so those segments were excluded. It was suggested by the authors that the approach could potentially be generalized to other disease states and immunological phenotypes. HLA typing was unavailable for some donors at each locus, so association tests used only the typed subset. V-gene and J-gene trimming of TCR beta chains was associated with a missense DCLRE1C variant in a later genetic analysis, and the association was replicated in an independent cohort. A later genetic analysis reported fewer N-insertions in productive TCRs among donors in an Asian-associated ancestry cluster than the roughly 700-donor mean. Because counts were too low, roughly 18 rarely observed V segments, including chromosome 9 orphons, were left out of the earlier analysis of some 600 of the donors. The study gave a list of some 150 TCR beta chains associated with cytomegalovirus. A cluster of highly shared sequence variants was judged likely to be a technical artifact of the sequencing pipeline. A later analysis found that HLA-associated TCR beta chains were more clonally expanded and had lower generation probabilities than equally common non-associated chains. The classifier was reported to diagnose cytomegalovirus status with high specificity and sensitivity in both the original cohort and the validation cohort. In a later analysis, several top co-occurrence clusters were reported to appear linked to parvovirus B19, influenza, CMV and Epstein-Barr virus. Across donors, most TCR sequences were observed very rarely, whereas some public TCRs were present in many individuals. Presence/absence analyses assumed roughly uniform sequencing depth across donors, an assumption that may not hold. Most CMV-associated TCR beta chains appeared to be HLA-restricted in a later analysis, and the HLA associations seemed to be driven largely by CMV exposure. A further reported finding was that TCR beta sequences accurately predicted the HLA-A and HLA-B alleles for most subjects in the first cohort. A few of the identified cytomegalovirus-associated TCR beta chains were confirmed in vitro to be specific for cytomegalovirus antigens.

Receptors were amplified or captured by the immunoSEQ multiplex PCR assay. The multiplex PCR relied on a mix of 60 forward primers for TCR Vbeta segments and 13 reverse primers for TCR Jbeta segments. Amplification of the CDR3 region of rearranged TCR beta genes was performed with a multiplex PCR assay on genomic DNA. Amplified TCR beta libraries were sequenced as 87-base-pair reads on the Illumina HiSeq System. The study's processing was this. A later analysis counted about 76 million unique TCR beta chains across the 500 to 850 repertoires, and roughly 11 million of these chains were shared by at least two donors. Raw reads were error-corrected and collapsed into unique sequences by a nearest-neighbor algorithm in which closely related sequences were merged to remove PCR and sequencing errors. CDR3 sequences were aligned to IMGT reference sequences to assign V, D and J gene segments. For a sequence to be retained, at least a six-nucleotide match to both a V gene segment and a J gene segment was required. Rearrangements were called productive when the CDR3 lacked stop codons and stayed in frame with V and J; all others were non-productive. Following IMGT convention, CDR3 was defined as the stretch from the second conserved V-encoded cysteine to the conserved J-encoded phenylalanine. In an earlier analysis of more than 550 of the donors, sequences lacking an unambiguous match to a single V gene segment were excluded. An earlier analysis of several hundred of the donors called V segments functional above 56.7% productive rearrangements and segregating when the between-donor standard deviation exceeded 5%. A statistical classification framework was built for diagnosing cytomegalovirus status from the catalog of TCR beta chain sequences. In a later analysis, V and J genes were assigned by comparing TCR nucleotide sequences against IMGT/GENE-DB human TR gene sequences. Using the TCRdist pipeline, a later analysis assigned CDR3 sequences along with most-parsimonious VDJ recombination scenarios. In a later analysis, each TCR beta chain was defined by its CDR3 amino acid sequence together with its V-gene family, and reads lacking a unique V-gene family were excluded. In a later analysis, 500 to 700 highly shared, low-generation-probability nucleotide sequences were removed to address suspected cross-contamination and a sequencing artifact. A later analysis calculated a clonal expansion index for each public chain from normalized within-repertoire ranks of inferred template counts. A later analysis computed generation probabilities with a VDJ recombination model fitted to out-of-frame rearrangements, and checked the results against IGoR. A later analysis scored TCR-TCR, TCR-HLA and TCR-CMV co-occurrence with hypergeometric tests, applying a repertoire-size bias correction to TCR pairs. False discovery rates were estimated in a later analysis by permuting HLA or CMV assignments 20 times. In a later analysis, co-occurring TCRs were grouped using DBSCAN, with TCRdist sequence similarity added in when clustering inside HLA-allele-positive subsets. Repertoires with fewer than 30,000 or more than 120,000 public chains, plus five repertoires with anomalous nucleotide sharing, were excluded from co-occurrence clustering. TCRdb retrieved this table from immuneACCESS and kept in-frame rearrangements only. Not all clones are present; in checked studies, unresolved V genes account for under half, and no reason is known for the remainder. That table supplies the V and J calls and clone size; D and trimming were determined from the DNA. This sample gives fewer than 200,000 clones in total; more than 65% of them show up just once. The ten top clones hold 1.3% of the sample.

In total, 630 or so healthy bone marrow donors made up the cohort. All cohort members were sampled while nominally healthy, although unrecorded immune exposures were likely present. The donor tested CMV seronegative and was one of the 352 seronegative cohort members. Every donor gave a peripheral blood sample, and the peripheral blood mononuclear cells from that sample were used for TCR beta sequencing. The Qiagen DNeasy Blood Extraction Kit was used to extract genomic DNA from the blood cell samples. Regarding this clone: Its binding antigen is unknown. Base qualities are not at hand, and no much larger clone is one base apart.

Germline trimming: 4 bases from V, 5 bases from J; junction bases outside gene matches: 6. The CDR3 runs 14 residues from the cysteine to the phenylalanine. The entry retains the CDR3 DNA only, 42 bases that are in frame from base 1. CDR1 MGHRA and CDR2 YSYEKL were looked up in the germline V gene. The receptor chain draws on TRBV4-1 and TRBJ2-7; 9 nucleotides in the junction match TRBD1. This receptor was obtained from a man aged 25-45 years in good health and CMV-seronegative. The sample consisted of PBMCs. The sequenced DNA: TGCGCCAGCAGCCCGACAGGGGGTATGGACGAGCAGTACTTC. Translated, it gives CASSPTGGMDEQYF.